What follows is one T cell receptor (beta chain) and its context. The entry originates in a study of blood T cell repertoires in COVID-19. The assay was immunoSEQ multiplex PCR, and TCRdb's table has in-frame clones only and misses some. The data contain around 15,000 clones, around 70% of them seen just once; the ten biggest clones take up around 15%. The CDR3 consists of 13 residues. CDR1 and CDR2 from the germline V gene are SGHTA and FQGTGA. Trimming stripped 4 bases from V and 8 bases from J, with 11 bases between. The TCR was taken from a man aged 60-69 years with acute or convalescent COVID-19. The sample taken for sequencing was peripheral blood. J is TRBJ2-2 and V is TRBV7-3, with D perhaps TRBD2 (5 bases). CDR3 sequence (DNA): TGTGCCAGCAGCTCAGCGGTTGGGGGGGAGCTGTTTTTT. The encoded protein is CASSSAVGGELFF.